This TCR beta chain was sequenced during a study of Tregs in tolerant kidney transplant recipients (dated by TCRdb to between 2018 and 2020). Looking at the study overall: Before combined kidney and bone marrow transplantation, this study identified donor-specific regulatory T cells using TCRbeta sequencing and then followed those same cells after transplant. In 3 healthy controls, several methods of expanding Tregs specific for an allogeneic donor were compared by TCRbeta repertoire sequencing.

Unstimulated Tregs (CD4+CD25+CD127-), CD4+ non-Tregs (CD4+CD25-), CD4 and CD8 cells were FACS-sorted from thawed PBMCs. Healthy control blood was obtained either as purchased buffy coats or from healthy volunteers. Healthy control blood was separated into PBMCs by Ficoll density gradient and cryopreserved, and patient PBMCs were collected both before and after transplant. Genomic DNA was extracted from sorted cells with the QIAGEN DNeasy Blood and Tissue Kit for TCRbeta CDR3 sequencing. Through immunoSEQ, high-throughput TCRbeta CDR3 sequencing was done commercially, including PCR amplification with internal controls and bias correction. As for the authors' bioinformatics: Unique productive TCRbeta sequences were defined by CDR3 nucleotide sequence where primers matched, otherwise by CDR3 amino acid sequence with Vbeta and Jbeta genes. Sorting error was corrected by removing sequences shared between sorted populations at a frequency ratio of 2:1 or less, and the remaining shared sequences were assigned to the higher population. Donor-reactive sequences were defined as at least 5-fold expanded in CFSE-low cells versus unstimulated cells, with frequency of at least 0.01% in CFSE-low cells. Repertoire divergence was quantified by Jensen-Shannon divergence calculated from the top 100 TCRbeta sequences ranked by frequency. For any sample with multiple sequencing runs, sorting error was corrected in each run separately before the runs were pooled. TCRdb took this table from immuneACCESS and kept in-frame rearrangements with V and J called. Such tables lack part of the clones; where checked against another copy, unresolved V genes explain under half of the gap, and the rest is unexplained. V and J calls and clone size are those listed in that table; D and trimming were worked out from the DNA. Counted in this sample were about 240,000 clones; 80% to 85% of them appeared once. The ten largest account for less than 0.75% of the sample.

The study at large found these results: The study was constrained by small patient numbers, and validation of the findings is required in larger populations and under other immunosuppression protocols. Biological reproducibility was not examined directly, but technical replication error appeared to be minimal. Expanding Tregs with activated donor B cells appeared to identify the most biologically relevant and donor-specific TCRbeta repertoire.

CDR1 is given as SEHNR and CDR2 as FQNEAQ, both from the germline V gene (reference sequence). Relative to germline, V is missing 1 base and J is missing 4 bases, with 7 bases of the junction outside any gene match. The CDR3 runs 16 amino acids, cysteine and phenylalanine included. Solely the CDR3 DNA is kept, with 48 bases framed from the first base. As for this clone: The antigen this receptor binds is unknown. No base-level quality is on record; no much larger clone is a single base apart.

The sequenced sample was CD4+ T cells from blood. The TCR originated in a human donor in good health. The sequence links TRBV7-9 to TRBJ2-3; the junction holds 8 bases that match TRBD2. The DNA sequence is TGTGCCAGCAGCTTAGGCGGGGGGCTACCGTCAGATACGCAGTATTTT. The resulting protein is CASSLGGGLPSDTQYF.